These T cell receptor beta chains were read from a single sample in a study of identical twins. TCRdb reprocessed the 5' RACE reads via MiXCR and lists one record per CDR3 protein. The sample has 700,000 or so distinct CDR3 sequences, 20% to 25% seen once. These sequences were also reported in another study, on T cells expressing NK-cell markers.

What was sequenced was PBMCs. These receptors were taken from a woman aged 18-29 years in good health. CDR3s include the opening cysteine and the closing phenylalanine or tryptophan.

V gene	J gene	CDR3 protein
TRBV5-1	TRBJ2-7	CASSLGQMHYEQYF
TRBV5-5	TRBJ2-5	CASSNTAPAGHQETQYF
TRBV12-3/TRBV12-4	TRBJ2-7	CASSPGRYEQYF
TRBV10-1	TRBJ2-7	CASSDPGSYEQYF
TRBV10-3	TRBJ2-3	CAISTLELAGSRPTDTQYF
TRBV28	TRBJ2-2	CASSLTHTLYTGELFF
TRBV7-6	TRBJ2-7	CASSQTGGVGEQYF
TRBV10-3	TRBJ1-2	CATNMDRGGGYGYTF
TRBV18	TRBJ2-2	CASSPKSPGTGELFF
TRBV20-1	TRBJ2-7	CSALRDRGYEQYF
TRBV20-1	TRBJ2-3	CSARDQVGAFTDTQYF
TRBV5-6	TRBJ2-3	CASSLALAGAEDTQYF
TRBV27	TRBJ1-6	CASSSQGQGGSPLHF
TRBV27	TRBJ1-4	CASSSRWEGANEKLFF
TRBV12-3/TRBV12-4	TRBJ2-2	CASSPGTSIGELFF
TRBV20-1	TRBJ2-5	CSARDFTSGGIKRWTQYF
TRBV20-1	TRBJ2-7	CSARSRASGALEQYF
TRBV4-1	TRBJ2-7	CASSHLGQSYEQYF
TRBV7-9	TRBJ1-6	CASSLVSRSNSPLHF
TRBV9	TRBJ2-5	CASSVTVRPQETQYF
TRBV20-1	TRBJ2-1	CSARDLRGATYNEQFF
TRBV5-5	TRBJ2-7	CASSSEGTGAPYEQYF
TRBV5-5	TRBJ2-2	CASSLGVELFF
TRBV5-1	TRBJ2-7	CASSGGTAVYEQYF
TRBV29-1	TRBJ1-2	CSVQTENYGYTF
TRBV7-2	TRBJ2-7	CASSLDAPTGDEQYF
TRBV20-1	TRBJ2-7	CSATLSGTRASYEQYF
TRBV10-3	TRBJ1-3	CATRGQGVSGNTIYF
TRBV12-5	TRBJ2-1	CASGSRSWDEQFF
TRBV12-3/TRBV12-4	TRBJ1-2	CASSPDSSLYGYTF
TRBV27	TRBJ2-5	CASRPLGFQETQYF
TRBV29-1	TRBJ1-2	CSVRSNGYTF
TRBV20-1	TRBJ1-2	CSAREGHGYTF
TRBV7-8	TRBJ2-6	CASSLVGASGANVLTF
TRBV6-2/TRBV6-3	TRBJ2-7	CASSSIRAKEGSYEQYF
TRBV5-1	TRBJ2-3	CASSLVLAAGGTDTQYF
TRBV29-1	TRBJ2-1	CSVEWRVNEQFF
TRBV18	TRBJ2-7	CASSPFSQRLFYEQYF
TRBV2	TRBJ2-3	CASSEARVRDTQYF
TRBV7-8	TRBJ2-1	CASSLGVEGLTVQQFF
TRBV6-5	TRBJ1-1	CASSYGYPITEAFF
TRBV20-1	TRBJ1-4	CSAAQQGEKLFF
TRBV7-6	TRBJ1-4	CASSLGGEGEKLFF
TRBV29-1	TRBJ2-7	CSVAPRTGPYYEQYF
TRBV7-6	TRBJ2-7	CASSPYPSGVPYEQYF
TRBV5-1	TRBJ1-2	CASSLRGGEYGYTF
TRBV12-3/TRBV12-4	TRBJ1-4	CASSLVDGKLFF